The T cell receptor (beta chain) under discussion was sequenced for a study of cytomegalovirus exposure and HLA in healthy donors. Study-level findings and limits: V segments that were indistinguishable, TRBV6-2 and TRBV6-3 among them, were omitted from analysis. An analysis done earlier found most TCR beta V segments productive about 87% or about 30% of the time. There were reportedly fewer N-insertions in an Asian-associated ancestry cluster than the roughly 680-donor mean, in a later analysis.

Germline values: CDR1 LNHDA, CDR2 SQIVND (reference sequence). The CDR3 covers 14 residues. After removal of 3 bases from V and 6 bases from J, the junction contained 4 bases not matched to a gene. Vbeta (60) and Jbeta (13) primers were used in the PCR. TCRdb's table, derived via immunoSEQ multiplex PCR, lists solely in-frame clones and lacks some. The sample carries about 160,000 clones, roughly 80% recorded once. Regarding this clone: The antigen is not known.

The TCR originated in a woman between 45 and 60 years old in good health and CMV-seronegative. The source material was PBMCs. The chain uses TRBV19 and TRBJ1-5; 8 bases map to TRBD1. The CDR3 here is CASSIARGPQPQHF. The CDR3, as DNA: TGTGCCAGTAGTATTGCCAGGGGGCCTCAGCCCCAGCATTTT.